One and the same sample provided the 32 T cell receptor beta chains below, sequenced in a study of vaccination and CD4 T cells after COVID-19. Their antigen targets remain unknown. This sample's treatment: roughly 10-day PBMC culture with coronavirus spike peptide pools or control peptides (ViraFEST assay). During the years 2011-2018, before the COVID-19 pandemic, the unexposed donor's CD4+ T cells were collected. The study sequenced cultured CD4+ T cell DNA using the Oncomine TCR Beta short-read assay. MiXCR, run by TCRdb on the PCR reads, gives a single entry per CDR3 protein. The sample yields about 7,100 distinct CDR3 sequences, about half seen once. Sequencing was performed on CD4+ T cells from blood, cultured in vitro. The receptors derive from a human donor in good health.

This clonotype was counted between two and nine times. The V call is TRBV24-1, the J call TRBJ2-3, with D perhaps TRBD1 (6 bases). The V gene's germline CDR1 is KGHDR and CDR2 SFDVKD. The length of the CDR3 is 15 residues. V was trimmed by 3 bases and J by 0 bases, leaving 9 bases between them. The CDR3 sequence is CATSDGTTSTDTQYF. DNA of the CDR3: TGTGCCACCAGTGATGGGACAACTAGCACAGATACGCAGTATTTT.

The J gene is TRBJ1-1, the V gene TRBV14; the D is unclear. This CDR3 spans 13 amino acids. CDR1 and CDR2 (germline): SGHDN, FVKESK. Deletions cut 0 bases from V and 5 bases from J, with 7 bases between. For the CDR3, the DNA is TGTGCCAGCAGCCAAGATAGGGCTACTGAAGCTTTCTTT. Translated, it gives CASSQDRATEAFF. Together with reference TRBV14 and TRBJ1-1, the CDR3 gives the full variable domain: EAGVTQFPSHSVIEKGQTVTLRCDPISGHDNLYWYRRVMGKEIKFLLHFVKESKQDESGMPNNRFLAERTGGTYSTLKVQPAELEDSGVYFCASSQDRATEAFFGQGTRLTVV.

The chain recombines TRBV6-1 with TRBJ1-1; D not certain. This CDR3 has 13 amino acids. Trimming cost V 2 bases and J 1 base, with 5 bases left between them. CDR1 is MNHNS and CDR2 is SASEGT in the germline V gene. Here the CDR3 DNA reads TGTGCCAGCAGTGAAAGGGAGAACACTGAAGCTTTCTTT. It is translated as CASSERENTEAFF.

CDR3 sequence (DNA): TGCAGTGCTAGAGATGAGTCAGGACGCGACGAGCAGTACTTC. It encodes CSARDESGRDEQYF. The chain uses TRBV20-1 and TRBJ2-7; D is uncertain. V was pared by 0 bases and J by 5 bases, with 14 bases between. The V gene's germline CDR1 is DFQATT and CDR2 SNEGSKA (reference sequence). The CDR3 contains 14 residues.

V usage is TRBV6-5 and J usage is TRBJ1-2; no clear D. The V end lost 3 bases, the J end lost 4 bases, and 12 bases lay between the germline ends. This CDR3 region has 14 residues. Germline V gene data show CDR1 as MNHEY and CDR2 as SVGAGI. CDR3 bases: TGTGCCAGCAGTTATCAAGGAGGTGCCTATGGCTACACCTTC. Protein: CASSYQGGAYGYTF.

The V and J genes are TRBV7-9 and TRBJ2-7, with 7 nucleotides matching TRBD1. With 1 base clipped from V and 3 bases from J, the junction kept 6 bases outside the gene matches. Germline CDR1 is SEHNR and CDR2 is FQNEAQ (reference sequence). The CDR3 has 15 amino acids. CDR3 coding DNA: TGTGCCAGCAGCTTAGGACAGGGAACCGACTACGAGCAGTACTTC. Encoded protein: CASSLGQGTDYEQYF.

This clonotype showed up just a few times. The chain joins TRBV5-8 to TRBJ1-2; 8 bases fit TRBD1. The V segment lost 1 base and the J segment 7 bases; nucleotides outside the gene matches: 15. This CDR3 spans 17 amino acids. Germline V CDR1 and CDR2: SGHTS, YDEGEE. CDR3 coding DNA: TGTGCCAGCAGCTTGCAGTTGCACGGACAGGGTATGGGTGGCTACACCTTC. Translated: CASSLQLHGQGMGGYTF.

This clonotype was observed a single time. The chain employs TRBV6-1 and TRBJ2-1; no definite D call. CDR3 length equals 12 residues. The V and J ends lost 6 bases and 9 bases respectively, with 12 bases between them. Germline V gives CDR1 MNHNS, CDR2 SASEGT. DNA for the CDR3: TGTGCCAGCAGCCTAATCTCCCGTGAGCAGTTCTTC. Translated, it gives CASSLISREQFF.

The chain has TRBV9 and TRBJ1-5; a possible D gene is TRBD1 (5 bases). This CDR3 has 15 amino acids. CDR1 is SGDLS and CDR2 is YYNGEE in the germline V gene. V lost 3 bases and J 6 bases, leaving 16 bases between the germline ends. CDR3 sequence: CASSEGGAGFQPQHF. CDR3 DNA: TGTGCCAGCAGCGAGGGTGGGGCAGGGTTTCAGCCCCAGCATTTT.

V and J are TRBV29-1 and TRBJ1-5; D not certain. The CDR3 loop spans 14 amino acids. Trimming removed 0 bases at V and 4 bases at J, with 10 bases between. The germline CDR1 and CDR2 sequences are SQVTM and ANQGSEA. The CDR3: CSVEEGGGNQPQHF. For the CDR3, the DNA is TGCAGCGTTGAAGAGGGAGGAGGTAATCAGCCCCAGCATTTT.

The chain is built from TRBV2 and TRBJ1-2; D is possibly TRBD1 (5 bases). The CDR3 runs 13 residues. The V gene's germline CDR1 is SNHLY and CDR2 FYNNEI. The V and J ends lost 2 bases and 6 bases respectively, with 10 bases between them. The CDR3 DNA is TGTGCCAGCAGTGAAACCCAGGGCCATGGCTACACCTTC. Residues: CASSETQGHGYTF. Supplemented by reference TRBV2 and TRBJ1-2, the full variable domain reads EPEVTQTPSHQVTQMGQEVILRCVPISNHLYFYWYRQILGQKVEFLVSFYNNEISEKSEIFDDQFSVERPDGSNFTLKIRSTKLEDSAMYFCASSETQGHGYTFGSGTRLTVV.

Judged by abundance, this clonotype is large (0.1 to 1%). V and J are TRBV25-1 and TRBJ2-3, with D unresolved. Germline CDR1 MGHDK, CDR2 SYGVNS. The V end was cut by 2 bases, the J end by 0 bases, with 9 bases between. This CDR3 contains 15 residues. In DNA form, the CDR3 reads TGTGCCAGCAGTGAAAACTACGCTAGCACAGATACGCAGTATTTT. Protein product: CASSENYASTDTQYF.

The chain is built from TRBV11-2 and TRBJ1-6; tentatively, D is TRBD1 (5 bases). Germline V gene sequence: CDR1 SGHAT, CDR2 FQNNGV. Trimming pared 5 bases from V and 7 bases from J, leaving 9 bases between. This CDR3 has 13 amino acids. Here the CDR3 reads CASSPDRNSPLHF. DNA of the CDR3: TGTGCCAGCAGCCCTGACAGAAATTCACCCCTCCACTTT.

The chain joins TRBV2 to TRBJ1-1; perhaps TRBD1 as D (6 bases). The CDR3 length is 15 residues. Germline lookup yields CDR1 SNHLY and CDR2 FYNNEI. The V and J ends lost 0 bases and 11 bases respectively, with 19 bases between them. The CDR3 DNA reads as TGTGCCAGCAGTGAAGCCGGATGGGGCCAGGGGAGGGCTTTCTTT. It is translated as CASSEAGWGQGRAFF.

The sample holds a few counts of this clonotype. This sequence joins TRBV6-1 and TRBJ1-2; D is unclear. Trimming stripped 3 bases from V and 6 bases from J, with 5 bases between. Germline CDR1 is MNHNS and CDR2 is SASEGT. The CDR3 consists of 11 residues. CDR3 loop: CASSDSDGYTF. CDR3 sequence (DNA): TGTGCCAGCAGTGACAGTGATGGCTACACCTTC.

The CDR3 bases are TGTGCCAGCAGCCCCCCAACGAGATTAGAGACCCAGTACTTC. Amino acids: CASSPPTRLETQYF. The V and J genes are TRBV12-3 or TRBV12-4 and TRBJ2-5; D is undetermined. The CDR3 is 14 amino acids. The germline V and J ends were trimmed by 6 bases and 4 bases, with 15 bases remaining between them.

The V gene is TRBV19, the J gene TRBJ1-2; the match to TRBD1 covers 9 bases. The CDR3 loop spans 12 amino acids. Germline V gene data show CDR1 as LNHDA and CDR2 as SQIVND (reference sequence). V trimming: 11 bases; J trimming: 4 bases; junction bases outside the gene matches: 5. For the CDR3, the DNA is TGTGCCGGCGGGGACAGGGCCTATGGCTACACCTTC. It translates to CAGGDRAYGYTF.

The rearrangement links TRBV4-2 to TRBJ1-5; TRBD1 aligns across 11 bases. CDR3 length: 15 amino acids. From germline, CDR1 is LGHNA and CDR2 YNFKEQ. With V trimmed by 4 bases and J by 6 bases, 5 bases remained unmatched. The CDR3 nucleotides read TGTGCCAGCAGCCGGACAGGGGGCGCGGGTCAGCCCCAGCATTTT. Amino acids: CASSRTGGAGQPQHF.

This rearrangement joins TRBV6-1 to TRBJ2-3; tentative D call: TRBD2 (6 bases). CDR3 length equals 13 residues. Trimming took 6 bases from V and 4 from J, leaving 11 bases between them. Germline V gene lookup returns CDR1 MNHNS and CDR2 SASEGT. CDR3 sequence: CASSEEGADTQYF. The CDR3 nucleotides read TGTGCCAGCAGCGAGGAGGGTGCAGATACGCAGTATTTT.

The V and J genes are TRBV27 and TRBJ2-7, with D perhaps TRBD2 (6 bases). Germline CDR1 reads MNHEY; CDR2 reads SMNVEV (reference sequence). V was shortened by 1 base and J by 1 base, with 17 bases between the two germline ends. This CDR3 region has 17 residues. In DNA form, the CDR3 reads TGTGCCAGCAGTTTATTAGGGTTGGGGGACTCATCCTACGAGCAGTACTTC. As protein: CASSLLGLGDSSYEQYF.

The chain combines TRBV14 with TRBJ2-3; the D gene is possibly TRBD2 (6 bases). V was cut by 2 bases and J by 2 bases, with 11 bases left in between. Germline assignment: CDR1 SGHDN and CDR2 FVKESK. The CDR3 runs 15 residues. The CDR3: CASSQTLAYTDTQYF. DNA for the CDR3: TGTGCCAGCAGCCAAACTCTAGCGTACACAGATACGCAGTATTTT.

The V gene is TRBV27, the J gene TRBJ1-5; TRBD1 matches 10 bases. The CDR3 contains 15 residues. After removal of 5 bases from V and 2 bases from J, the junction contained 3 bases not matched to a gene. Germline V lookup: CDR1 MNHEY, CDR2 SMNVEV (reference sequence). The CDR3 DNA is TGTGCCAGCAGTCCCGGGACAGGGGGCAATCAGCCCCAGCATTTT. Residues: CASSPGTGGNQPQHF.

This clonotype was observed a handful of times. J is TRBJ1-5 and V is TRBV20-1, with no clear D. Germline V gives CDR1 DFQATT, CDR2 SNEGSKA (reference sequence). The CDR3 is made up of 14 amino acids. V was pared by 3 bases and J by 1 base, with 10 bases between. The CDR3 protein is CSASYRGSNQPQHF. CDR3 in DNA: TGCAGTGCTAGCTATCGTGGCAGCAATCAGCCCCAGCATTTT.

This chain links TRBV2 with TRBJ2-7, with unresolved D. Germline V gene sequence: CDR1 SNHLY, CDR2 FYNNEI. With 6 bases removed from V and 0 bases from J, the gap between germline ends came to 3 bases. This CDR3 is 11 amino acids long. The CDR3 sequence: CASRYSYEQYF. In nucleotides, the CDR3 is TGTGCCAGCAGATACTCCTACGAGCAGTACTTC. Filled out from reference TRBV2 and TRBJ2-7, the complete variable domain reads EPEVTQTPSHQVTQMGQEVILRCVPISNHLYFYWYRQILGQKVEFLVSFYNNEISEKSEIFDDQFSVERPDGSNFTLKIRSTKLEDSAMYFCASRYSYEQYFGPGTRLTVT.

In this sample, this clonotype turned up once. The chain employs TRBV20-1 and TRBJ1-5; 9 nucleotides line up with TRBD1. CDR1 DFQATT and CDR2 SNEGSKA come from the germline V gene (reference sequence). V trimming: 1 base; J trimming: 9 bases; junction bases outside the gene matches: 7. The CDR3 is 14 residues long. The CDR3 DNA sequence: TGCAGTGCTAGAGCGGGACAGGGAGGGAGGCCCCAGCATTTT. This codes for CSARAGQGGRPQHF.

This clonotype turned up a few times. The chain recombines TRBV27 with TRBJ2-5; perhaps TRBD1 as D (5 bases). V gave up 2 bases and J gave up 4 bases, with 14 bases separating them. CDR1 and CDR2 from the germline V gene are MNHEY and SMNVEV (reference sequence). The CDR3 has 15 residues. Here the CDR3 reads CASSLRQGLRETQYF. The CDR3 region has the DNA TGTGCCAGCAGTTTACGGCAGGGCCTCCGAGAGACCCAGTACTTC.

This chain connects TRBV10-3 to TRBJ1-1; 8 bases agree with TRBD1. CDR3 length: 14 amino acids. Germline-derived CDR1 and CDR2 are ENHRY and SYGVKD. After removal of 4 bases from V and 0 bases from J, the junction contained 1 base not matched to a gene. The CDR3 DNA follows: TGTGCCATCAGTGCGACAGGGGTGAACACTGAAGCTTTCTTT. Its protein is CAISATGVNTEAFF.

The chain recombines TRBV7-2 with TRBJ1-5; no clear D. Germline V lookup: CDR1 SGHTA, CDR2 FQGNSA. Trimming pared 1 base from V and 7 bases from J, leaving 11 bases between. The CDR3 runs 14 residues. The CDR3 coding sequence is TGTGCCAGCAGCTTAGGTTCGGTCGGGCAGCCCCAGCATTTT. This codes for CASSLGSVGQPQHF. The full variable domain, its missing parts supplied by reference TRBV7-2 and TRBJ1-5, is GAGVSQSPSNKVTEKGKDVELRCDPISGHTALYWYRQSLGQGLEFLIYFQGNSAPDKSGLPSDRFSAERTGGSVSTLTIQRTQQEDSAVYLCASSLGSVGQPQHFGDGTRLSIL.

The rearrangement uses TRBV11-3 and TRBJ2-1; a possible D gene is TRBD2 (6 bases). CDR1 is SGHNT, CDR2 YENEEA, per germline. V shed 5 bases and J shed 6 bases, with 11 bases lying between them. CDR3 length: 13 amino acids. The CDR3 sequence: CASSLAGGNEQFF. The CDR3 DNA reads as TGTGCCAGCAGCCTAGCCGGGGGCAATGAGCAGTTCTTC. The variable domain in full, completed from reference TRBV11-3 and TRBJ2-1, reads EAGVVQSPRYKIIEKKQPVAFWCNPISGHNTLYWYLQNLGQGPELLIRYENEEAVDDSQLPKDRFSAERLKGVDSTLKIQPAELGDSAVYLCASSLAGGNEQFFGPGTRLTVL.

The chain is built from TRBV7-3 and TRBJ1-1; D is possibly TRBD1 (6 bases). Trimming left V 5 bases short and J 3 bases short, with 10 bases between. This CDR3 contains 13 residues. Germline CDR1 is SGHTA and CDR2 is FQGTGA. CDR3 sequence (DNA): TGTGCCAGCAGCCAGGGGCAATACACTGAAGCTTTCTTT. Its translation is CASSQGQYTEAFF.

V gene TRBV30 combines with J gene TRBJ1-1; D gene unclear. This CDR3 has 13 residues. In germline, CDR1 is GTSNPN, CDR2 SVGIG (reference sequence). V lost 3 bases and J 1 base, leaving 9 bases between the germline ends. The CDR3 protein is CAWRGGQNTEAFF. In DNA, the CDR3 is TGTGCCTGGAGGGGCGGGCAGAACACTGAAGCTTTCTTT.

This sequence joins TRBV6-1 and TRBJ1-1; D is unresolved. Germline V gene data show CDR1 as MNHNS and CDR2 as SASEGT. CDR3 length: 17 residues. V was trimmed by 11 bases and J by 0 bases, leaving 25 bases between them. DNA for the CDR3: TGTGCCTGCGATCGCCGGGTCTCCAGCTTCCTGAACACTGAAGCTTTCTTT. Its protein is CACDRRVSSFLNTEAFF.